Following are 8 T cell receptor beta chains from one sample sequenced in a study of shared clonotypes between healthy human individuals. Data came from immunoSEQ multiplex PCR; TCRdb stores just in-frame clones and leaves some out. The sample records about 2.1 million clones, 85% to 95% being singletons. CD8 cells regarded as naive lacked CD45RO, were positively chosen for CCR7, and omitted terminally differentiated effector memory CD45RA+ cells. Sequencing was performed on naive CD8+ T cells from PBMCs. The receptors were gathered from a man aged 18 to 35 in good health. Some clones in this sample may be carry-over from other donors' samples.

The chain links TRBV13 to TRBJ2-3; 10 nucleotides line up with TRBD2. The germline V gene encodes CDR1 PRHDT and CDR2 FYEKMQ (reference sequence). The J segment lost 3 bases and the V segment lost 7 bases, leaving 7 bases of the junction unmatched. CDR3 length: 15 amino acids. The CDR3 nucleotides read TGTGCCAGCAAGGCTAGCGGGAGCAAAACAGATACGCAGTATTTT. Translation gives CASKASGSKTDTQYF.

This chain joins TRBV29-1 and TRBJ2-7, with D hard to call. In germline, CDR1 is SQVTM, CDR2 ANQGSEA. CDR3 length: 11 amino acids. The ends were cut back, 2 bases at V and 6 bases at J, with 8 bases in the middle. CDR3: CSVESYREQYF. In DNA form, the CDR3 reads TGCAGCGTTGAAAGTTACCGCGAGCAGTACTTC.

A word on this clone: Its ends do not fully match the called genes, so a read error is possible. The J gene is TRBJ2-7, the V gene TRBV6-6, with 9 bases that match TRBD1. The CDR3 extends over 14 amino acids. CDR1 and CDR2 (germline): MNHNY, SVGAGI (reference sequence). In DNA, the CDR3 is TGTGCCAGCAGTTACGGACAGGGGTCCTTCGAGCAGTACTTC. It codes for CASSYGQGSFEQYF.

V is TRBV13 and J is TRBJ2-7; 9 nucleotides agree with TRBD1. The CDR3 is made up of 14 amino acids. The trim removed 5 bases at V and 2 bases at J, leaving 4 bases unmatched. CDR1 PRHDT and CDR2 FYEKMQ come from the germline V gene (reference sequence). CDR3 DNA: TGTGCCAGCAGCGCAAGACAGGGGGCCTACGAGCAGTACTTC. Protein: CASSARQGAYEQYF.

The V and J genes are TRBV19 and TRBJ1-5; possible D gene TRBD1, 5 bases. V was cut by 10 bases and J by 0 bases, with 13 bases left in between. CDR1 is LNHDA, CDR2 SQIVND, per germline (reference sequence). The CDR3 is 14 amino acids. CDR3 DNA sequence: TGTGCCACCCTGGGGACTGTTAGCAATCAGCCCCAGCATTTT. Protein: CATLGTVSNQPQHF.

The chain couples TRBV6-1 to TRBJ1-5; D is uncertain. Germline V gives CDR1 MNHNS, CDR2 SASEGT. CDR3 length: 10 residues. Trimming stripped 6 bases from V and 7 bases from J, with 4 bases between. The CDR3 nucleotides read TGTGCCAGCAGCGTCCAGCCCCAGCATTTT. Amino acids: CASSVQPQHF.

The chain combines TRBV15 with TRBJ2-3; D is undetermined. Per the germline V gene, CDR1 is LNHNV and CDR2 is YYDKDF (reference sequence). CDR3 length: 13 amino acids. V lost 6 bases, J lost 1 base, and 8 bases lay in between. The CDR3 reads CATRQRRTDTQYF. CDR3 nucleotides: TGTGCCACCAGACAGCGACGCACAGATACGCAGTATTTT.

The chain is built from TRBV7-2 and TRBJ2-1, with TRBD2 matching 8 bases. The germline CDR1 and CDR2 sequences are SGHTA and FQGNSA. The junction had 10 bases not matched to a gene; V was cut back by 5 bases and J by 4 bases. This CDR3 comprises 16 residues. CDR3: CASSLMWLAGYNEQFF. The CDR3 DNA follows: TGTGCCAGCAGCCTAATGTGGCTAGCGGGTTACAATGAGCAGTTCTTC.